These 10 T cell receptor beta chains were all obtained from the same sample, sequenced in a study of cytomegalovirus exposure and HLA in healthy donors. It was with 60 Vbeta and 13 Jbeta primers that the PCR ran. Profiled with immunoSEQ multiplex PCR; TCRdb holds only in-frame clones, not every one. The table records about 89,000 clones, less than 85% of them present only once. The material sequenced was PBMCs. All receptors come from a male donor in good health and CMV-seronegative.

The rearrangement uses TRBV6-6 and TRBJ1-2, with a possible D match to TRBD1 (6 bases). CDR3 size: 14 residues. CDR1 and CDR2 (germline): MNHNY, SVGAGI (reference sequence). The V end lost 2 bases, the J end lost 7 bases, and 14 bases lay between the germline ends. For the CDR3, the DNA is TGTGCCAGCAGTTACCCTAGTACAGGGATTGGCTACACCTTC. This encodes CASSYPSTGIGYTF.

The chain uses TRBV9 and TRBJ1-1, with 9 bases matching TRBD1. The ends lost 2 bases at V and 10 bases at J; junction bases unmatched: 6. Germline loops: CDR1 SGDLS, CDR2 YYNGEE. There are 13 residues in the CDR3. The CDR3 DNA reads TGTGCCAGCAGCGTGGGACAGGGTGTGGGAGCTTTCTTT. This sequence encodes CASSVGQGVGAFF.

This chain connects TRBV5-4 to TRBJ1-2; D unresolved. The CDR3 spans 12 residues. V was pared by 4 bases and J by 8 bases, with 12 bases between. Looked up from germline, CDR1 is SGHNT and CDR2 is YYREEE (reference sequence). The CDR3 nucleotides are TGTGCCAGCAGCAAAGAGGTAAACGGCTACACCTTC. The encoded protein is CASSKEVNGYTF.

V gene TRBV29-1 combines with J gene TRBJ2-2; the match to TRBD2 covers 10 bases. V gave up 3 bases and J gave up 4 bases; unmatched junction bases: 5. CDR3 size: 15 residues. Germline V gene data show CDR1 as SQVTM and CDR2 as ANQGSEA. CDR3 in DNA: TGCAGCGTTGAGTCTAGCGGGAGATCCACCGGGGAGCTGTTTTTT. Its translation: CSVESSGRSTGELFF.

V gene TRBV5-1 combines with J gene TRBJ1-2; the match to TRBD1 covers 7 bases. The CDR3 loop spans 14 amino acids. V shed 4 bases, J shed 4 bases, and the junction held 7 bases outside the gene matches. CDR1 and CDR2 (germline): SGHRS, YFSETQ. CDR3 DNA sequence: TGCGCCAGCAGCCCCCAAGGGGGCGCCTATGGCTACACCTTC. Translation: CASSPQGGAYGYTF.

This clone was recorded a few times. V is TRBV4-1 and J is TRBJ2-5; TRBD2 might be the D (5 bases). The length of the CDR3 is 13 residues. The V end lost 8 bases, the J end lost 4 bases, and 14 bases lay between the germline ends. Germline V lookup: CDR1 MGHRA, CDR2 YSYEKL. The CDR3 DNA reads TGCGCCAGCGGACTTGCGGTCTCAGAGACCCAGTACTTC. Protein sequence: CASGLAVSETQYF.

This chain uses TRBV28 with TRBJ2-7, with TRBD1 matching over 7 bases. V dropped 11 bases and J dropped 3; count of bases not matched to a gene: 4. This CDR3 region has 11 residues. Germline V CDR1 and CDR2: MDHEN, SYDVKM. The CDR3 nucleotides read TGTGCCTCCCGACAGGGCTACGAGCAGTACTTC. It is translated as CASRQGYEQYF.

The CDR3 DNA reads TGTGCCAGCAGTCCCCCCGGGTCTCGCGGTTCGATTCAGTACTTC. Translated, it gives CASSPPGSRGSIQYF. The chain carries TRBV28 and TRBJ2-4; D unresolved. Deletions cut 5 bases from V and 10 bases from J, with 21 bases between. This CDR3 region has 15 residues. The germline CDR1 and CDR2 sequences are MDHEN and SYDVKM.

The J gene is TRBJ2-7, the V gene TRBV7-2; 9 bases agree with TRBD1. The CDR3 spans 15 residues. CDR1 is SGHTA and CDR2 is FQGNSA in the germline V gene. After removal of 5 bases from V and 4 bases from J, the junction contained 9 bases not matched to a gene. The chain's CDR3 is CASSPRTGVIYEQYF. CDR3 bases: TGTGCCAGCAGCCCTCGGACAGGGGTGATATACGAGCAGTACTTC.

The chain combines TRBV9 with TRBJ2-7, with D possibly being TRBD2 (6 bases). The ends were cut back, 0 bases at V and 7 bases at J, with 11 bases in the middle. Germline V lookup: CDR1 SGDLS, CDR2 YYNGEE. CDR3 length equals 13 residues. CDR3 nucleotides: TGTGCCAGCAGCGTAGTGGGGGGAGCGGAGCAGTACTTC. Protein sequence: CASSVVGGAEQYF.